The 5 T cell receptor beta chains reported below all come from one sample, sequenced in a study of T cell changes during pregnancy in multiple sclerosis. The repertoire was sequenced with immunoSEQ multiplex PCR; TCRdb's copy has only in-frame clones and lacks some. The table shows about 75,000 clones, with 94% occurring only once. The sequenced sample was CD4+ T cells from peripheral blood mononuclear cells, obtained after pregnancy. All receptors derive from a female donor with multiple sclerosis, enrolled in a pregnancy study.

The rearrangement uses TRBV10-3 and TRBJ2-3; a possible D gene is TRBD2 (5 bases). Germline CDR1 is ENHRY and CDR2 is SYGVKD. The CDR3 consists of 14 residues. V lost 6 bases, J lost 2 bases, and 12 bases lay in between. For the CDR3, the DNA is TGTGCCATCAGCGGGGTAGGCTTCACAGATACGCAGTATTTT. Protein: CAISGVGFTDTQYF.

The V call is TRBV19, the J call TRBJ1-5; 10 positions agree with TRBD1. V lost 6 bases and J lost 9; bases outside the gene matches: 14. Germline loops: CDR1 LNHDA, CDR2 SQIVND (reference sequence). The CDR3 is 16 amino acids. The CDR3 sequence: CASSERQGATPRPQHF. Written as DNA, the CDR3 is TGTGCCAGTAGCGAGAGACAGGGGGCTACGCCTCGGCCCCAGCATTTT.

The gene calls are TRBV15 and TRBJ2-2, with no clear D. V was trimmed by 1 base and J by 0 bases, leaving 6 bases between them. The CDR3 is 15 residues long. In germline, CDR1 is LNHNV, CDR2 YYDKDF (reference sequence). The CDR3 sequence: CATSRVLSNTGELFF. The CDR3 nucleotides read TGTGCCACCAGCAGAGTCCTATCGAACACCGGGGAGCTGTTTTTT.

J is TRBJ1-4 and V is TRBV28; possible D gene TRBD1, 5 bases. Trimming took 1 base from V and 6 from J, leaving 12 bases between them. The CDR3 consists of 15 residues. Germline V gives CDR1 MDHEN, CDR2 SYDVKM. The CDR3, as DNA: TGTGCCAGCAGTTTATATGGGGCAGGCCATGAAAAACTGTTTTTT. Protein: CASSLYGAGHEKLFF.

The genes are TRBV28 and TRBJ2-7; a possible D gene is TRBD2 (5 bases). V was trimmed by 3 bases and J by 7 bases, leaving 13 bases between them. In germline, CDR1 is MDHEN, CDR2 SYDVKM. The CDR3 extends over 13 amino acids. As DNA, the CDR3 is TGTGCCAGCAGTTTCCTGCCCTCGGGAGAGCAGTACTTC. Amino acid sequence: CASSFLPSGEQYF.